The entry below gives a single T cell receptor beta chain sequence along with its context. Each CDR3 protein is one row after TCRdb ran MiXCR on the 5' RACE reads. The repertoire holds 120,000 or so distinct CDR3 sequences, with around 15% as singletons. The sample is drawn from a study of T-cell memory formation after mild COVID-19. With 5 bases clipped from V and 4 bases from J, the junction kept 10 bases outside the gene matches. This CDR3 is built from 16 residues. Germline V gene data show CDR1 as SNHLY and CDR2 as FYNNEI. The sequenced sample consisted of PBMCs or a T cell subset sorted from them (not recorded which). The TCR originated in a man between 18 and 35 years old who had mild COVID-19 (a few samples of this study predate the infection). Cell type and time point are not known. J is TRBJ2-3 and V is TRBV2; TRBD2 matches 9 bases. The CDR3 region is CASSLGNSGGSDTQYF. CDR3 DNA: TGTGCCAGCAGTCTCGGGAATAGCGGGGGTTCAGATACGCAGTATTTT. The variable domain in full, with the rest retrieved from reference TRBV2 and TRBJ2-3, is EPEVTQTPSHQVTQMGQEVILRCVPISNHLYFYWYRQILGQKVEFLVSFYNNEISEKSEIFDDQFSVERPDGSNFTLKIRSTKLEDSAMYFCASSLGNSGGSDTQYFGPGTRLTVL.